What follows are 11 T cell receptor beta chains derived from one specimen sequenced in a study of blood T cell repertoires in COVID-19. The protocol was immunoSEQ multiplex PCR, while the TCRdb copy is restricted to in-frame clones and leaves out a portion. The sample yields some 80,000 clones, 70% to 90% seen once. Sequenced material: peripheral blood. The receptors stem from a human donor in a cohort sampled during active COVID-19.

This chain links TRBV2 with TRBJ1-4; no definite D call. Germline V gene sequence: CDR1 SNHLY, CDR2 FYNNEI. The CDR3 is 13 amino acids. V was pared by 3 bases and J by 8 bases, with 10 bases between. Written as DNA, the CDR3 is TGTGCCAGCAGTGACCCTAATGAGGAAAAACTGTTTTTT. Translated: CASSDPNEEKLFF.

The J gene is TRBJ1-3, the V gene TRBV6-4; D is unclear. The CDR3 runs to 12 residues. The germline V gene has CDR1 MRHNA and CDR2 SNTAGT. Trimming took off 5 bases at V and 7 bases at J, with 9 bases between the two ends. CDR3 sequence reads: CASSSTVNTIYF. CDR3 DNA: TGTGCCAGCAGTTCCACAGTTAACACCATATATTTT.

The V and J genes are TRBV6-2 or TRBV6-3 and TRBJ1-1; weak D call: TRBD1 (5 bases). The CDR3 runs 15 residues. Germline lookup yields CDR1 MNHEY and CDR2 SVGEGT. V shed 7 bases and J shed 4 bases, with 19 bases lying between them. CDR3 amino acids: CASIPRVPQSTEAFF. The CDR3 DNA is TGTGCCAGCATCCCCAGGGTACCCCAAAGCACTGAAGCTTTCTTT.

The V call is TRBV5-8, the J call TRBJ2-3; 10 bases are shared with TRBD1. The CDR3 length is 15 residues. Losses at the gene ends were 4 bases for V and 2 bases for J; bases not matched to a gene: 4. Germline loops: CDR1 SGHTS, CDR2 YDEGEE. CDR3 DNA sequence: TGTGCCAGCAGCAAGACAGGGGGCCTCACAGATACGCAGTATTTT. Protein product: CASSKTGGLTDTQYF.

A note on this clone: This sample includes further DNA sequences coding for the same CDR3. The chain is built from TRBV18 and TRBJ2-1; 11 bases agree with TRBD2. The V segment lost 0 bases and the J segment 7 bases; nucleotides outside the gene matches: 5. Germline V gene lookup returns CDR1 KGHSH and CDR2 LQKENI. The CDR3 spans 16 residues. CDR3 DNA sequence: TGTGCCAGCTCACCACCGAGTAGCGGGGGGGGGAATGAGCAGTTCTTC. Protein sequence: CASSPPSSGGGNEQFF.

The chain joins TRBV3-1 (or the pseudogene TRBV3-2) to TRBJ1-6; D is ambiguous. With 4 bases removed from V and 3 bases from J, the gap between germline ends came to 10 bases. This CDR3 region has 15 residues. CDR1 and CDR2 from the germline V gene are LGHDT and YNNKEL (reference sequence). The CDR3 here is CASSPAGSYNSPLHF. CDR3 bases: TGTGCCAGCAGCCCCGCGGGGAGCTATAATTCACCCCTCCACTTT.

The chain is built from TRBV3-1 (or the pseudogene TRBV3-2) and TRBJ2-3; 8 bases match TRBD2. This CDR3 is 15 amino acids long. Unmatched junction bases numbered 8, after V lost 1 base and J lost 8 bases. Per germline, CDR1 LGHDT and CDR2 YNNKEL (reference sequence). The CDR3 loop reads CASSQAGGTSGTQYF. As DNA, the CDR3 is TGTGCCAGCAGCCAAGCGGGAGGGACGTCCGGTACGCAGTATTTT.

The chain employs TRBV6-5 and TRBJ1-4, with 9 bases aligning to TRBD1. Germline V gene data show CDR1 as MNHEY and CDR2 as SVGAGI. The length of the CDR3 is 14 residues. Losses at the gene ends were 6 bases for V and 7 bases for J; bases not matched to a gene: 6. DNA for the CDR3: TGTGCCAGCAGGGGACAGGGTAATATTGAAAAACTGTTTTTT. Encoded protein: CASRGQGNIEKLFF.

This chain links TRBV10-3 with TRBJ1-2; 9 bases map to TRBD1. The CDR3 covers 13 residues. Per germline, CDR1 ENHRY and CDR2 SYGVKD. Unmatched junction bases numbered 3, after V lost 5 bases and J lost 5 bases. CDR3 sequence reads: CAISTGTGYGYTF. CDR3 in DNA: TGTGCCATCAGTACCGGGACAGGGTATGGCTACACCTTC.

Comments on this clone: The same CDR3 can be traced to other DNA sequences in this sample. The V and J genes are TRBV15 and TRBJ2-7; 7 bases map to TRBD1. Germline trimming cut 3 bases from V and 0 bases from J; bases unmatched to any gene: 2. The CDR3 has 14 residues. The germline V gene encodes CDR1 LNHNV and CDR2 YYDKDF (reference sequence). The CDR3 spells CATSRGTASYEQYF. Written as DNA, the CDR3 is TGTGCCACCAGCAGGGGGACAGCCTCCTACGAGCAGTACTTC.

This clone showed up just once. CDR3 sequence: CASSPRGGLGSPLHF. DNA of the CDR3: TGCGCCAGCAGCCCGAGGGGGGGGCTGGGATCACCCCTCCACTTT. The chain couples TRBV5-1 to TRBJ1-6, with D possibly matching TRBD1 (6 bases). This CDR3 region has 15 residues. Germline V gives CDR1 SGHRS, CDR2 YFSETQ. With 4 bases removed from V and 10 bases from J, the gap between germline ends came to 18 bases.